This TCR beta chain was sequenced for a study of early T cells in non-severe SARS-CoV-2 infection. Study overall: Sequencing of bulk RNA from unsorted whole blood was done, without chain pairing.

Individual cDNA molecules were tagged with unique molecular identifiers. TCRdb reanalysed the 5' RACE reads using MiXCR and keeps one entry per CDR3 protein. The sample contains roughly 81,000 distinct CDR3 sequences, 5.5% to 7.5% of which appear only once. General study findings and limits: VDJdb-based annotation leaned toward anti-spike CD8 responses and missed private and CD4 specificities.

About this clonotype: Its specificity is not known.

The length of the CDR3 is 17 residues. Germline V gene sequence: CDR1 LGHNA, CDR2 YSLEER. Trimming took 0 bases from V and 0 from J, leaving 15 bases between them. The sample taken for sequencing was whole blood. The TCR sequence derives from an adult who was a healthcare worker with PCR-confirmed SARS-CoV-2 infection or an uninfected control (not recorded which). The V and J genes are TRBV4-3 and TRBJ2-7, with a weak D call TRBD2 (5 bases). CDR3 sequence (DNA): TGCGCCAGCAGCCAAGATGCCGGCGGAGGCATCTCCTACGAGCAGTACTTC. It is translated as CASSQDAGGGISYEQYF.